Listed here are 25 T cell receptor beta chains from one sample, sequenced in a study of identical twins. In TCRdb, the 5' RACE reads were re-called with MiXCR into one record per CDR3 protein. The table has 650,000 to 750,000 distinct CDR3 sequences, 21% seen once. This same sample was also part of a study on T cells expressing NK-cell markers.

Sequencing was done on a sample of PBMCs. The source of these receptors is a young woman in good health.

This clonotype was observed at least ten times. The J gene is TRBJ2-3, the V gene TRBV12-3 or TRBV12-4; 15 bases align to TRBD2. The CDR3 runs 15 residues. The V gene end was trimmed by 5 bases and the J gene end by 7 bases; junction bases not matched to a gene: 4. CDR3 sequence reads: CASSRTSGGANTQYF. The CDR3 DNA reads TGTGCCAGCAGTCGGACTAGCGGGGGGGCAAATACGCAGTATTTT.

The genes are TRBV20-1 and TRBJ2-1, with a possible D match to TRBD2 (5 bases). CDR3 length: 17 residues. Germline V gene lookup returns CDR1 DFQATT and CDR2 SNEGSKA (reference sequence). The ends were cut back, 6 bases at V and 0 bases at J, with 21 bases in the middle. As DNA, the CDR3 is TGCAGTGCCTCCGGAGGCTCTTGGCGGTCCTCCTACAATGAGCAGTTCTTC. Its translation: CSASGGSWRSSYNEQFF.

The chain uses TRBV20-1 and TRBJ1-4, with D uncertain. CDR1 and CDR2 from the germline V gene are DFQATT and SNEGSKA (reference sequence). This CDR3 contains 12 residues. V gave up 7 bases and J gave up 5 bases, with 11 bases separating them. The CDR3, as DNA: TGCAGTGGAACAGATTCAAATGAAAAACTGTTTTTT. This sequence encodes CSGTDSNEKLFF.

This clonotype occurred many times. This chain links TRBV20-1 with TRBJ2-3, with D possibly being TRBD2 (7 bases). V lost 4 bases and J 8 bases, leaving 19 bases between the germline ends. CDR1 is DFQATT, CDR2 SNEGSKA, per germline (reference sequence). This CDR3 is built from 14 residues. The DNA of the CDR3 is TGCAGTGCTAATGGGCTAGCGGCAGGGGTTACGCAGTATTTT. Its translation is CSANGLAAGVTQYF.

This chain connects TRBV5-1 to TRBJ2-1; D assignment may be TRBD1 or TRBD2 (5 bases each). The V end lost 0 bases, the J end lost 3 bases, and 10 bases lay between the germline ends. The CDR3 consists of 15 residues. CDR1 and CDR2 from the germline V gene are SGHRS and YFSETQ. The CDR3 loop reads CASSLGDGFYNEQFF. The CDR3 nucleotides are TGCGCCAGCAGCTTGGGGGACGGATTCTACAATGAGCAGTTCTTC.

This clonotype has more than one count but fewer than ten. The V gene is TRBV20-1, the J gene TRBJ2-5; no reliable D call. The CDR3 extends over 13 amino acids. The ends were cut back, 1 base at V and 4 bases at J, with 10 bases in the middle. Germline V gene data show CDR1 as DFQATT and CDR2 as SNEGSKA (reference sequence). CDR3 nucleotides: TGCAGTGCTAGAGTTGCTTTGGGAGAGACCCAGTACTTC. It specifies CSARVALGETQYF.

The V gene is TRBV6-2 or TRBV6-3, the J gene TRBJ2-7, with 10 bases fitting TRBD2. Looked up from germline, CDR1 is MNHEY and CDR2 is SVGEGT. This CDR3 is built from 19 residues. V lost 11 bases and J lost 5; bases outside the gene matches: 27. The CDR3 nucleotides are TGTGCCTCATACTACGGACTAGCGGAGTCCTTGGGATCCCTGAACGAGCAGTACTTC. This sequence encodes CASYYGLAESLGSLNEQYF.

The table lists this clonotype with a few counts. The rearrangement links TRBV5-1 to TRBJ1-5, with D maybe TRBD1 (5 bases). This CDR3 has 16 amino acids. V lost 5 bases and J lost 1, with 16 bases in between. Germline lookup yields CDR1 SGHRS and CDR2 YFSETQ. CDR3 sequence reads: CASSYGGLTSNQPQHF. DNA for the CDR3: TGCGCCAGCAGTTACGGGGGTCTAACGAGCAATCAGCCCCAGCATTTT.

This clonotype turned up a few times. This chain uses TRBV5-1 with TRBJ2-5; 12 nucleotides match TRBD2. The germline V gene has CDR1 SGHRS and CDR2 YFSETQ. CDR3 length: 16 amino acids. V shed 4 bases and J 2 bases; nucleotides not matched to a gene: 6. The CDR3 loop is CASSRGTSGSQETQYF. The DNA for the CDR3 is TGCGCCAGCAGCCGCGGGACTAGCGGGTCACAAGAGACCCAGTACTTC.

V usage is TRBV4-2 and J usage is TRBJ2-3, with 10 bases lining up with TRBD2. Germline assignment: CDR1 LGHNA and CDR2 YNFKEQ. The trim removed 2 bases at V and 2 bases at J, leaving 4 bases unmatched. CDR3 size: 16 residues. CDR3 sequence reads: CASSQRTSGHTDTQYF. The DNA for the CDR3 is TGTGCCAGCAGCCAACGGACTAGCGGACACACAGATACGCAGTATTTT.

This clonotype was detected many times. The chain uses TRBV12-3 or TRBV12-4 and TRBJ2-7; D is ambiguous. CDR3 length: 13 amino acids. V dropped 6 bases and J dropped 6 bases, with 15 bases sitting between them. CDR3 coding DNA: TGTGCCAGCAGCTTGACGTACCCTGGCGAGCAGTACTTC. It translates to CASSLTYPGEQYF.

The chain carries TRBV12-3 or TRBV12-4 and TRBJ2-1; the D call may be TRBD1 or TRBD2 (5 bases each). This CDR3 has 14 amino acids. V shed 5 bases and J shed 9 bases, with 17 bases lying between them. The CDR3 nucleotides read TGTGCCAGCAGTCATGACGGGGCTGCCGGTGAGCAGTTCTTC. This codes for CASSHDGAAGEQFF.

This clonotype was seen repeatedly, ten times or more. The J gene is TRBJ2-1, the V gene TRBV12-3 or TRBV12-4; 9 positions match TRBD2. With 3 bases clipped from V and 8 bases from J, the junction kept 11 bases outside the gene matches. The CDR3 totals 16 residues. The CDR3 nucleotides are TGTGCCAGCAGTTTTATCGATTCTAGCGGGGACCATGAGCAGTTCTTC. Its protein is CASSFIDSSGDHEQFF.

V and J are TRBV7-9 and TRBJ2-7, with D unresolved. The CDR3 sequence is 14 residues long. Germline-derived CDR1 and CDR2 are SEHNR and FQNEAQ (reference sequence). The ends were cut back, 1 base at V and 3 bases at J, with 10 bases in the middle. CDR3 sequence (DNA): TGTGCCAGCAGCTTAGGGACCTCGATCTACGAGCAGTACTTC. Protein: CASSLGTSIYEQYF.

As to this clonotype: This may be a read error, as it is one base from a much larger clone. The chain is built from TRBV11-2 and TRBJ1-1; D call uncertain. The CDR3 totals 11 residues. Germline CDR1 SGHAT, CDR2 FQNNGV. V lost 5 bases and J lost 6, with 7 bases in between. This chain's CDR3 is CASSPRSEAFF. CDR3 in DNA: TGTGCCAGCAGCCCACGGTCTGAAGCTTTCTTT.

The sample holds many counts of this clonotype. CDR3 nucleotides: TGCGCCAGCAGCCTGATGTATGCTTCCACAGATACGCAGTATTTT. It codes for CASSLMYASTDTQYF. The chain has TRBV5-1 and TRBJ2-3; no firm D call. The V end was cut by 4 bases, the J end by 2 bases, with 14 bases between. Germline assignment: CDR1 SGHRS and CDR2 YFSETQ. This CDR3 contains 15 residues.

This chain links TRBV5-5 with TRBJ1-1, with 8 positions matching TRBD1. There are 14 residues in the CDR3. The J segment lost 3 bases and the V segment lost 1 base, leaving 2 bases of the junction unmatched. Germline CDR1 and CDR2: SGHKS and YYEKEE (reference sequence). The CDR3 here is CASSLYRGDTEAFF. CDR3 nucleotide sequence: TGTGCCAGCAGCTTGTACAGGGGGGACACTGAAGCTTTCTTT.

The CDR3 spells CASSLDVAVSYNEQFF. The CDR3 DNA sequence: TGTGCCAGCAGCTTGGACGTCGCTGTGAGCTACAATGAGCAGTTCTTC. V is TRBV5-4 and J is TRBJ2-1; D not resolved. V was cut by 0 bases and J by 3 bases, with 13 bases left in between. This CDR3 has 16 amino acids. CDR1 and CDR2 from the germline V gene are SGHNT and YYREEE (reference sequence).

The rearrangement links TRBV6-5 to TRBJ2-7; no firm D call. The CDR3 has 14 residues. Trimming cost V 3 bases and J 0 bases, with 9 bases left between them. Per germline, CDR1 MNHEY and CDR2 SVGAGI. The chain's CDR3 is CASSYRPSSYEQYF. Written as DNA, the CDR3 is TGTGCCAGCAGTTATCGCCCTAGCTCCTACGAGCAGTACTTC.

Only one count was recorded for this clonotype. CDR3 sequence (DNA): TGTGCCAGCAGTTACTCGGCCACCGGGGAGCTGTTTTTT. As protein: CASSYSATGELFF. The chain has TRBV6-6 and TRBJ2-2; D is ambiguous. The V end was cut by 0 bases, the J end by 4 bases, with 3 bases between. The CDR3 is 13 amino acids. Germline V gene sequence: CDR1 MNHNY, CDR2 SVGAGI (reference sequence).

This chain joins TRBV24-1 and TRBJ2-5; possibly TRBD1 for D (5 bases). V dropped 2 bases and J dropped 0 bases, with 9 bases sitting between them. Germline V gene sequence: CDR1 KGHDR, CDR2 SFDVKD. This CDR3 contains 15 residues. The CDR3 DNA sequence: TGTGCCACCAGTGATTCGCGGACATACCAAGAGACCCAGTACTTC. Encoded protein: CATSDSRTYQETQYF.

The V call is TRBV12-3 or TRBV12-4, the J call TRBJ2-2; 9 bases line up with TRBD2. V lost 7 bases, J lost 0 bases, and 3 bases stayed unmatched. This CDR3 has 15 residues. The CDR3 DNA is TGTGCCAGCACCCTAGCGGGGCCGAACACCGGGGAGCTGTTTTTT. As protein: CASTLAGPNTGELFF.

This clonotype has at least ten counts. The chain employs TRBV20-1 and TRBJ2-7; weak D call: TRBD2 (7 bases). Deletions cut 3 bases from V and 0 bases from J, with 15 bases between. The germline V gene has CDR1 DFQATT and CDR2 SNEGSKA (reference sequence). The CDR3 covers 15 residues. The CDR3 DNA sequence: TGCAGTGCTAGTTCACGGGGGGCACTCTCCTACGAGCAGTACTTC. Its translation: CSASSRGALSYEQYF.

The chain carries TRBV5-1 and TRBJ2-7; D gene ambiguous. The V and J ends lost 4 bases and 5 bases respectively, with 16 bases between them. The CDR3 length is 14 residues. Germline V gene data show CDR1 as SGHRS and CDR2 as YFSETQ. In nucleotides, the CDR3 is TGCGCCAGCAGCGGTAACCGTCCCGGCGACGAGCAGTACTTC. It translates to CASSGNRPGDEQYF.

This clonotype was detected only a few times. This chain connects TRBV29-1 to TRBJ1-1; weak D call: TRBD1 (5 bases). Germline V gene data show CDR1 as SQVTM and CDR2 as ANQGSEA. The V gene lost 4 bases and the J gene lost 1 base, with 16 bases spanning the gap. The CDR3 runs 15 residues. The CDR3 is CSVGLGPSRNTEAFF. CDR3 sequence (DNA): TGCAGCGTTGGGTTGGGGCCGTCGCGGAACACTGAAGCTTTCTTT.